These T cell receptor beta chains were read from a single sample in a study of CD8 T cells in Susac syndrome. Using its own MiXCR run on the immunoSEQ multiplex PCR reads, TCRdb lists one record per CDR3 protein. The sample includes over 300,000 distinct CDR3 sequences, around 92% of them seen just once. The sample taken for sequencing was CD4+ T cells from PBMCs. The receptors were sampled from a human donor with multiple sclerosis. Both conserved end residues are part of each CDR3. A D gene is named only where the DNA matches it firmly. Part of the rows lack a size; the others show once, few, many or a class for expanded clones.

d_call,cdr3_length,clone_size,v_call,j_call,cdr3_nt,cdr3_aa
TRBD2,16,.,TRBV24-1,TRBJ2-1,TGTGCCCCGATACAGGATCGGACTAGAAGGTACAATGAGCAGTTCTTC,CAPIQDRTRRYNEQFF
.,15,.,TRBV12-3/TRBV12-4,TRBJ2-7,TGTGCCAGCAGTTTATATAGGGGATCTACCTACGAGCAGTACTTC,CASSLYRGSTYEQYF
TRBD1,15,once,TRBV9,TRBJ1-1,TGTGCCAGCAGCCTCCGAGAGACAGGGGGGACTGAAGCTTTCTTT,CASSLRETGGTEAFF
TRBD1,19,.,TRBV27,TRBJ1-2,TGTGCCAGCAGTGCCGGGACAGGGGGCGCGACTGGCAAATACTATGGCTACACCTTC,CASSAGTGGATGKYYGYTF
.,14,.,TRBV5-1,TRBJ2-2,TGCGCCAGCGGCATTCGACAGGACACCGGGGAGCTGTTTTTT,CASGIRQDTGELFF
.,15,.,TRBV9,TRBJ2-3,TGTGCCAGCAGCGTAGGTGTCGGACCCACAGATACGCAGTATTTT,CASSVGVGPTDTQYF
.,18,.,TRBV27,TRBJ1-1,TGTGCCAGCAGTTTGAGGAGGGGGGCGGCAGGTATGAACACTGAAGCTTTCTTT,CASSLRRGAAGMNTEAFF
.,13,.,TRBV30,TRBJ1-4,TGTGCCTGGAATGGGGGGTTCGACGAAAAACTGTTTTTT,CAWNGGFDEKLFF
TRBD1,13,.,TRBV2,TRBJ1-2,TGTGCCAGCCTGGACAGGGGGCCTTATGGCTACACCTTC,CASLDRGPYGYTF
.,14,.,TRBV10-3,TRBJ2-3,TGTGCCATCAGGGGTAGCGGATTCACAGATACGCAGTATTTT,CAIRGSGFTDTQYF
.,16,.,TRBV5-1,TRBJ1-3,TGCGCCAGCAGCTTGTCTCTGAATGCGGTCGGAAACACCATATATTTT,CASSLSLNAVGNTIYF
.,15,.,TRBV18,TRBJ2-5,TGTGCCAGCTCACCAGGGACACCAGATTTACGGCCCCAGTACTTC,CASSPGTPDLRPQYF
.,14,.,TRBV5-5,TRBJ1-5,TGTGCCAGCAGCTGGAGCGAGGGCAATCAGCCCCAGCATTTT,CASSWSEGNQPQHF
TRBD1,16,.,TRBV7-2,TRBJ2-7,TGTGCCAGCAGCTCTATACCAGGGGGCGCTTACTACGAGCAGTACTTC,CASSSIPGGAYYEQYF
.,15,.,TRBV10-3,TRBJ2-4,TGTGCCATCAGTGAGTCGTCACTAGCCAAAAACATTCAGTACTTC,CAISESSLAKNIQYF
.,11,.,TRBV29-1,TRBJ1-2,TGCAGCGTGCCCGGGAGATATGGCTACACCTTC,CSVPGRYGYTF
.,15,.,TRBV5-6,TRBJ2-1,TGTGCCAGTTACCTCTTGAGTCCCCAATCCAATGAGCAGTTCTTC,CASYLLSPQSNEQFF
.,13,.,TRBV11-1,TRBJ1-2,TGTGCCAGCAGCGCAACGGCGGTTGATGGCTACACCTTC,CASSATAVDGYTF
.,14,.,TRBV12-3/TRBV12-4,TRBJ2-2,TGTGCCAGCAGTTTTCAGACCTTGACCGGGGAGCTGTTTTTT,CASSFQTLTGELFF
TRBD2,16,.,TRBV5-1,TRBJ2-3,TGCGCCAGCAGCCCGACTAGCGGGGTGAAGCGGGATACGCAGTATTTT,CASSPTSGVKRDTQYF
.,15,.,TRBV7-9,TRBJ1-4,TGTGCCAGCAGCTTATCTCGCCCGGGACGTGAAAAACTGTTTTTT,CASSLSRPGREKLFF
TRBD2,15,once,TRBV10-3,TRBJ2-5,TGTGCCATCAGCCCTCTAGCGGAGCTTCAAGAGACCCAGTACTTC,CAISPLAELQETQYF
.,15,.,TRBV14,TRBJ2-5,TGTGCCAGCAGCCATCTGACAGACTACCAAGAGACCCAGTACTTC,CASSHLTDYQETQYF
.,13,.,TRBV29-1,TRBJ2-3,TGCAGCGTTGCGGTATGGTCCAGCGATACGCAGTATTTT,CSVAVWSSDTQYF
TRBD2,18,.,TRBV7-2,TRBJ2-3,TGTGCCAGCAGCTTAGCCCCGAGGGCGGGAGGCCCACAAGATACGCAGTATTTT,CASSLAPRAGGPQDTQYF
.,15,.,TRBV28,TRBJ1-1,TGTGCCAGCAGACCAAGGGCAGGACCGAACACTGAAGCTTTCTTT,CASRPRAGPNTEAFF
.,13,.,TRBV19,TRBJ1-4,TGTGCCAGTAGTGCGACAGGAGGGCAAAAACTGTTTTTT,CASSATGGQKLFF
.,16,.,TRBV12-3/TRBV12-4,TRBJ2-2,TGTGCCAGCAGTTTCGGGGCGAGCCCGAACACCGGGGAGCTGTTTTTT,CASSFGASPNTGELFF
.,14,.,TRBV4-1,TRBJ1-2,TGCGCCAGCAGCCGACCGGGGACCCCGGGCGGCTACACCTTC,CASSRPGTPGGYTF
TRBD1,17,.,TRBV25-1,TRBJ1-4,TGTGCCAGCAGTGGATCTAATCGCGGGACAGGGGATGAAAAACTGTTTTTT,CASSGSNRGTGDEKLFF
.,13,.,TRBV5-1,TRBJ2-7,TGCGCCAGCAAGGCAGTCGATTCCTACGAGCAGTACTTC,CASKAVDSYEQYF
TRBD2,16,.,TRBV19,TRBJ2-1,TGTGCCAGTAGTACCCGGGGGGTTAGCTCCTACAATGAGCAGTTCTTC,CASSTRGVSSYNEQFF
.,14,.,TRBV19,TRBJ2-6,TGTGCCAGTAGTGAGGACTCTGGGGCCAACGTCCTGACTTTC,CASSEDSGANVLTF
.,18,.,TRBV30,TRBJ1-4,TGTGCCTGGAGTGAGGGGGTGCTCCCCCTTGCAACTAATGAAAAACTGTTTTTT,CAWSEGVLPLATNEKLFF
.,16,once,TRBV7-9,TRBJ2-6,TGTGCCAGCAGCTCCACGCCGCTCTCTGGGGCCAACGTCCTGACTTTC,CASSSTPLSGANVLTF
TRBD2,15,few,TRBV11-2,TRBJ2-3,TGTGCCAGCGGGCTTCTAGCGGTTAGCACAGATACGCAGTATTTT,CASGLLAVSTDTQYF
.,14,.,TRBV18,TRBJ2-3,TGTGCCAGCTCACTGAACCCGGGTCAGATAACGCAGTATTTT,CASSLNPGQITQYF
.,13,.,TRBV4-3,TRBJ2-7,TGCGCCAGCAGCCAAGAACAGGAGTACGGGCAGTACTTC,CASSQEQEYGQYF
.,16,once,TRBV7-9,TRBJ1-4,TGTGCCAGCAGCTTAGGGGCACAGGGTAACTCTGAAAAACTGTTTTTT,CASSLGAQGNSEKLFF
.,13,.,TRBV5-1,TRBJ2-1,TGCGCCAGCAGCCCCAGAGTGGGGTATGAGCAGTTCTTC,CASSPRVGYEQFF
.,13,.,TRBV6-5,TRBJ1-4,TGTGCCACCCGAGACAGGACTAATGAAAAACTGTTTTTT,CATRDRTNEKLFF
TRBD1,17,.,TRBV27,TRBJ1-5,TGTGCCAGCAGTCCCAGGGGGGCGGGGGGCGAGAATCAGCCCCAGCATTTT,CASSPRGAGGENQPQHF
.,14,.,TRBV30,TRBJ1-2,TGTGCCTGGAGCCGGGGCCAGGGGACGTTTGGCTACACCTTC,CAWSRGQGTFGYTF
TRBD1,14,.,TRBV20-1,TRBJ1-2,TGCAGTGCTAGAGTCAACGGACAGGGCCATGGCTACACCTTC,CSARVNGQGHGYTF
.,12,.,TRBV5-1,TRBJ1-2,TGCGCCAGTCACAACCAGGAGTATGGCTACACCTTC,CASHNQEYGYTF
.,14,.,TRBV14,TRBJ2-7,TGTGCCAGCAGCCCCAGCCGGGGTACGTACGAGCAGTACTTC,CASSPSRGTYEQYF
.,15,.,TRBV19,TRBJ1-1,TGTGCCAGTAGTAGACGGACAAGGTCTATTGCTGAAGCTTTCTTT,CASSRRTRSIAEAFF
TRBD1,14,once,TRBV5-1,TRBJ2-7,TGCGCCAGCACCTTCACAGGGGGATCCTACGAGCAGTACTTC,CASTFTGGSYEQYF
.,13,.,TRBV10-3,TRBJ2-5,TGTGCCATCAGCGGGACGTTGCAAGAGACCCAGTACTTC,CAISGTLQETQYF
TRBD2,17,.,TRBV11-3,TRBJ2-7,TGTGCCAGCAGCCCAGCGGGATGGGCCATTCAATCTTACGAGCAGTACTTC,CASSPAGWAIQSYEQYF
.,10,.,TRBV29-1,TRBJ2-1,TGCAGCGTTATAGGCAATGAGCAGTTCTTC,CSVIGNEQFF
.,14,.,TRBV5-1,TRBJ2-3,TGCGCCAGCAGCTCCGGACTCTTGCGGGATACGCAGTATTTT,CASSSGLLRDTQYF
.,14,.,TRBV19,TRBJ1-2,TGTGCCAGTACCCCGCACAGGAGAAACTATGGCTACACCTTC,CASTPHRRNYGYTF
.,16,.,TRBV30,TRBJ2-5,TGTGCCTGGGACCCCGGGACTGTGGCATCGGCGAAGACCCAGTACTTC,CAWDPGTVASAKTQYF